The clone carrying this T cell receptor (beta chain) was recorded many times. The antigen is not known. These data belong to a study of post-analysis software for immune sequencing data. Unique-molecular-identifier-tagged TCR beta cDNA libraries were used. Each CDR3 protein gets one entry after TCRdb re-called the PCR reads with MiXCR. The table includes 150,000 to 200,000 distinct CDR3 sequences, 30% detected once. Germline V lookup: CDR1 MGHRA, CDR2 YSYEKL. This CDR3 region has 14 residues. With 4 bases removed from V and 3 bases from J, the gap between germline ends came to 12 bases. Overall study findings and caveats: Four or five TRBV segments, TRBV5-6, TRBV5-1 and TRBV20-1 among them, were found more frequent in patients than controls.

Input material: blood. The TCR was taken from a girl between 5 and 17 years old with multiple sclerosis. The chain carries TRBV4-1 and TRBJ2-5; D is ambiguous. The CDR3 DNA follows: TGCGCCAGCAGCCCCCCCTGGGCCGAAGAGACCCAGTACTTC. It yields the protein CASSPPWAEETQYF.